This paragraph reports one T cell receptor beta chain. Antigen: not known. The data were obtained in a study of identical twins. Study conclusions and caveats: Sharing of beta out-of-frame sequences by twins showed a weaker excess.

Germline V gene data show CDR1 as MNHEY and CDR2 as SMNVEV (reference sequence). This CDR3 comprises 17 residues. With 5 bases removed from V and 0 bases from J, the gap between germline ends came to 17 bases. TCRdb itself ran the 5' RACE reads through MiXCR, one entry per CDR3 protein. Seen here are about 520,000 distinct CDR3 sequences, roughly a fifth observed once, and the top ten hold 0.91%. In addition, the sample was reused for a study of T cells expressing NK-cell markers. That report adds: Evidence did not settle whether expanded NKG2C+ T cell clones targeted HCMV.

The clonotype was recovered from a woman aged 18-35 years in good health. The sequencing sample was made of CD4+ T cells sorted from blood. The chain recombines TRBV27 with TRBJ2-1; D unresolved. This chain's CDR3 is CASSRAGSSSSYNEQFF. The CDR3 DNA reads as TGTGCCAGCAGTCGCGCTGGCTCGTCCAGCTCCTACAATGAGCAGTTCTTC.